This T cell receptor (beta chain) is from a study of T cells after yellow fever vaccination. General study results and limits: Contaminants from the bulk population, in the form of abundant clonotypes, could be found in FACS-sorted repertoires.

TCRdb passed the 5' RACE reads through MiXCR, listing each CDR3 protein once. The sample lists some 560,000 distinct CDR3 sequences, approximately 21% occurring once. V shed 1 base, J shed 4 bases, and the junction held 6 bases outside the gene matches. Germline lookup yields CDR1 DFQATT and CDR2 SNEGSKA (reference sequence). CDR3 length: 16 residues. Details on this clonotype: Its specificity is not known.

This TCR was sampled from a man aged 30 to 45 who received the YFV17D yellow fever vaccine. The V call is TRBV20-1, the J call TRBJ2-1; 11 nucleotides agree with TRBD2. The sample in question was PBMCs, obtained 15 days after the yellow fever booster vaccination. CDR3 sequence reads: CSARARSGRDYNEQFF. CDR3 DNA: TGCAGTGCTAGAGCCCGTAGCGGGAGGGATTACAATGAGCAGTTCTTC.